The clone carrying this T cell receptor beta chain was observed a few times. Its antigen is not identified. These data belong to a study of T cells after yellow fever vaccination. The study's findings and limits: A faster peak, day 5 versus 15, was reached by the weaker secondary response.

TCRdb independently ran MiXCR on the 5' RACE reads; one entry per CDR3 protein. The sample has some 320,000 distinct CDR3 sequences, about 8.7% seen once. Looked up from germline, CDR1 is KGHSH and CDR2 is LQKENI. Trimming removed 3 bases at V and 3 bases at J, with 8 bases between. This CDR3 has 13 residues. The V call is TRBV18, the J call TRBJ1-1, with a tentative D call TRBD1 (5 bases). This clonotype originated in a man between 18 and 35 years old who received the YFV17D yellow fever vaccine. Sequencing was performed on PBMCs, taken on the day of the first yellow fever vaccination. CDR3 sequence: CASSPGGDTEAFF. CDR3 nucleotides: TGTGCCAGCTCACCTGGGGGTGACACTGAAGCTTTCTTT.